A single sample gave rise to the 4 T cell receptor beta chains below, sequenced in a study of identical twins. Each CDR3 protein is one row after TCRdb ran MiXCR on the 5' RACE reads. This sample has about 240,000 distinct CDR3 sequences, with 10% found just once. Sequencing used memory T cells sorted from blood. These receptors came from a man in his forties or fifties in good health.

The chain joins TRBV7-2 to TRBJ2-1, with TRBD1 matching over 7 bases. V dropped 3 bases and J dropped 1; count of bases not matched to a gene: 3. The CDR3 has 15 residues. The germline V gene has CDR1 SGHTA and CDR2 FQGNSA. The CDR3 protein is CASSFRQGSYNEQFF. As DNA, the CDR3 is TGTGCCAGCAGCTTCCGACAGGGTTCCTACAATGAGCAGTTCTTC.

This clonotype was recorded at least ten times. The rearrangement links TRBV4-3 to TRBJ2-7; D is possibly TRBD1 or TRBD2 (5 bases each). Germline V gene data show CDR1 as LGHNA and CDR2 as YSLEER. The CDR3 totals 14 residues. V lost 5 bases and J 0 bases, leaving 11 bases between the germline ends. The DNA of the CDR3 is TGCGCCAGCAGCGAAAGGGACCACTCCTACGAGCAGTACTTC. Encoded protein: CASSERDHSYEQYF.

This clonotype came up many times. The chain recombines TRBV20-1 with TRBJ2-3; the D call may be TRBD1 or TRBD2 (5 bases each). CDR1 and CDR2 (germline): DFQATT, SNEGSKA (reference sequence). The CDR3 totals 13 residues. CDR3 residues: CRGLGESTDTQYF. The CDR3 DNA reads TGCAGGGGGCTCGGGGAAAGCACAGATACGCAGTATTTT.

This clonotype was seen at least ten times. The rearrangement links TRBV5-1 to TRBJ2-3, with a weak D call TRBD1 (5 bases). The V and J ends lost 0 bases and 4 bases respectively, with 12 bases between them. Germline CDR1 is SGHRS and CDR2 is YFSETQ. This CDR3 region has 15 residues. The CDR3 loop reads CASSLDRPRSDTQYF. The CDR3 DNA follows: TGCGCCAGCAGCTTGGACAGGCCGAGGTCAGATACGCAGTATTTT.